The source of this T cell receptor beta chain is a study of blood T cell repertoires in COVID-19. TCRdb keeps only in-frame clones here, not all; method: immunoSEQ multiplex PCR. The data contain over 95,000 clones, around 88% of them singletons. The CDR3 length is 15 residues. V was clipped by 2 bases and J by 0 bases, with 7 bases between them. Germline loops: CDR1 SGHTA, CDR2 FQGNSA. This receptor was identified in a human donor with acute or convalescent COVID-19. The donor label of this sample is uncertain. The material sequenced was peripheral blood. The chain links TRBV7-2 to TRBJ1-4; tentative D call: TRBD1 (5 bases). The CDR3 reads CASSLSGATNEKLFF. The CDR3 DNA reads TGTGCCAGCAGCTTATCGGGGGCAACTAATGAAAAACTGTTTTTT.